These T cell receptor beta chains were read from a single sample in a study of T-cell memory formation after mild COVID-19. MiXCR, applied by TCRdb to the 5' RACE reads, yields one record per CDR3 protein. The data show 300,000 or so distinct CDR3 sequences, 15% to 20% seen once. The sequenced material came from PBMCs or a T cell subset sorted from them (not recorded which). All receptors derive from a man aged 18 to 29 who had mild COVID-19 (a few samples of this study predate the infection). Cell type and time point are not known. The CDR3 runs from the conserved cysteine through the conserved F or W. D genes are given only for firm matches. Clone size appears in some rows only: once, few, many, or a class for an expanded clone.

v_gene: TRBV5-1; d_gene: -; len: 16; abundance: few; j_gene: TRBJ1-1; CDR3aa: CASSLANVAGATEAFF; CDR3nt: TGCGCCAGCAGCTTGGCTAACGTGGCAGGGGCCACTGAAGCTTTCTTT
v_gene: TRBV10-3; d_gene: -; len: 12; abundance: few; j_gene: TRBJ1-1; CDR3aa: CAAGPANTEAFF; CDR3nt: TGTGCCGCGGGACCCGCGAACACTGAAGCTTTCTTT
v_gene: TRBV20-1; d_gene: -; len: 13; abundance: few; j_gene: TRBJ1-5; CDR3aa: CSANRDGNQPQHF; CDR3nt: TGCAGTGCTAACCGGGACGGCAATCAGCCCCAGCATTTT
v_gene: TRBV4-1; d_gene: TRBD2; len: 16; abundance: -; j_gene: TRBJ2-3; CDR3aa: CASSQTPLGGTDTQYF; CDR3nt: TGCGCCAGCAGCCAAACCCCCTTGGGGGGGACAGATACGCAGTATTTT
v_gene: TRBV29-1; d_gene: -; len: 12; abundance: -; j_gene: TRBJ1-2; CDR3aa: CSVPRDIYGYTF; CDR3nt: TGCAGCGTACCAAGGGACATCTATGGCTACACCTTC
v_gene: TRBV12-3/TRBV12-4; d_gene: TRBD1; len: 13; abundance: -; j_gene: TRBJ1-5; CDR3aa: CASRGQGNQPQHF; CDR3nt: TGTGCCAGCAGAGGACAGGGCAATCAGCCCCAGCATTTT
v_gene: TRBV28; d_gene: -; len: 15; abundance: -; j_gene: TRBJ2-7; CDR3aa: CASSLGGGVVYEQYF; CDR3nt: TGTGCCAGCAGTTTAGGTGGAGGGGTGGTCTACGAGCAGTACTTC
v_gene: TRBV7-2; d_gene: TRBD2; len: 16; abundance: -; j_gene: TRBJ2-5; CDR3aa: CASSSYLAGGIETQYF; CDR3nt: TGTGCCAGCAGCTCTTATCTAGCGGGGGGTATAGAGACCCAGTACTTC
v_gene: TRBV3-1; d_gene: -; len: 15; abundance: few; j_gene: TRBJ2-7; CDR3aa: CASSQERSESYEQYF; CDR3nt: TGTGCCAGCAGCCAAGAGAGAAGCGAGTCCTACGAGCAGTACTTC
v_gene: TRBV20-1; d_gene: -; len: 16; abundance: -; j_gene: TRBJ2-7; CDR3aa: CSARNPRADLPYEQYF; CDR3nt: TGCAGTGCTAGAAATCCCCGGGCGGACCTCCCCTACGAGCAGTACTTC
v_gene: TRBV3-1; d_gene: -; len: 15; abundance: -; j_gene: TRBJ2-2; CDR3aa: CASRPGRSNTGELFF; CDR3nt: TGTGCCAGCAGACCGGGACGGTCGAACACCGGGGAGCTGTTTTTT
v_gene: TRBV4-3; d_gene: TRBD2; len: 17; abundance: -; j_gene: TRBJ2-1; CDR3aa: CASSQERGTSGYNEQFF; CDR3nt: TGCGCCAGCAGCCAAGAGCGAGGGACTAGCGGGTACAATGAGCAGTTCTTC
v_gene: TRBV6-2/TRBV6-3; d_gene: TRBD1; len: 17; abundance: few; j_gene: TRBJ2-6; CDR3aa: CASSPGQGREGANVLTF; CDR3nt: TGTGCCAGCAGCCCTGGACAGGGAAGGGAAGGGGCCAACGTCCTGACTTTC
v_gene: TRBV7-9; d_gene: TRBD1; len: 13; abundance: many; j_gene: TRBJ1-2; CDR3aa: CASSLGQGASYTF; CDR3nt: TGTGCCAGCAGCTTAGGACAGGGGGCGAGCTACACCTTC
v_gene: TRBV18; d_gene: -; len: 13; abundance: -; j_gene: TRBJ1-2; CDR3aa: CASSPPGDYGYTF; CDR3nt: TGTGCCAGCTCACCACCTGGGGACTATGGCTACACCTTC
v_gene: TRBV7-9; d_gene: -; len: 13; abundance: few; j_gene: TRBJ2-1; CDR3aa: CASTVQAWNEQFF; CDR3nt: TGTGCCAGCACCGTACAGGCTTGGAATGAGCAGTTCTTC
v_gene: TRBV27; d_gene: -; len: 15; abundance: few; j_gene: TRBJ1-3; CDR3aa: CASSPLWPAGNTIYF; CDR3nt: TGTGCCAGCAGTCCTCTTTGGCCAGCCGGAAACACCATATATTTT
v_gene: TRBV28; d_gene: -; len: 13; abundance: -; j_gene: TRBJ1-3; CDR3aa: CASSPTGPNTIYF; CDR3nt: TGTGCCAGCAGCCCGACAGGCCCTAACACCATATATTTT
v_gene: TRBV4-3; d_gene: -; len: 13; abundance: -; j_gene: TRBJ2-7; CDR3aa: CASSRTDSYEQYF; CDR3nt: TGCGCCAGCAGCAGAACCGATTCCTACGAGCAGTACTTC
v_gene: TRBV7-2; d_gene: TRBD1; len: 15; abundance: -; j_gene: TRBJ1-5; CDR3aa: CASSRAGTGNQPQHF; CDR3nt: TGTGCCAGCAGCCGAGCCGGGACAGGTAATCAGCCCCAGCATTTT
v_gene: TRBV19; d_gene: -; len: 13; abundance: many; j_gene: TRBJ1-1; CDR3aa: CASSILQNTEAFF; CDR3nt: TGTGCCAGTAGTATCTTACAGAACACTGAAGCTTTCTTT
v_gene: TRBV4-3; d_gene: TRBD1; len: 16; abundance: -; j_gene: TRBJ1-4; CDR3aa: CASRPGQGKGGEKLFF; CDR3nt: TGCGCCAGCAGGCCGGGACAGGGGAAAGGTGGAGAAAAACTGTTTTTT
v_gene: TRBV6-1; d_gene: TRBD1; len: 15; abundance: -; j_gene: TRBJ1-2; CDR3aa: CASSEMPGQGRGYTF; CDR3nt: TGTGCCAGCAGTGAGATGCCGGGACAGGGACGTGGCTACACCTTC
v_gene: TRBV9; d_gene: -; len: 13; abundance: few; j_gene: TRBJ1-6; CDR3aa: CASSTTQGAPLHF; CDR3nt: TGTGCCAGCAGCACAACACAGGGAGCACCCCTCCACTTT
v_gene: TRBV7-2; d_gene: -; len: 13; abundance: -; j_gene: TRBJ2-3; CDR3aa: CASSKNRGDTQYF; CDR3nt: TGTGCCAGCAGCAAAAACCGGGGAGATACGCAGTATTTT
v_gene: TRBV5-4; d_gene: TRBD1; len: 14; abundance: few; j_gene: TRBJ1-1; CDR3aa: CASSGGQGPTEAFF; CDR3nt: TGTGCCAGCAGCGGTGGACAGGGCCCCACTGAAGCTTTCTTT
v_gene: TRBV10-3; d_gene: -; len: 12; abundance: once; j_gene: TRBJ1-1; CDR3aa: CATRAGNTEAFF; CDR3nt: TGTGCCACCCGGGCGGGGAACACTGAAGCTTTCTTT
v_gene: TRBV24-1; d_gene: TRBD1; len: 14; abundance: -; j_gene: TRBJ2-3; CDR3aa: CATSESTGWGTQYF; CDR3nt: TGTGCCACCAGTGAATCGACAGGGTGGGGTACGCAGTATTTT
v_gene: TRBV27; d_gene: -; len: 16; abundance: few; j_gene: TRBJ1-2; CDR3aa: CASSPEPGRGSYGYTF; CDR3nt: TGTGCCAGCAGCCCTGAGCCGGGACGAGGAAGCTATGGCTACACCTTC
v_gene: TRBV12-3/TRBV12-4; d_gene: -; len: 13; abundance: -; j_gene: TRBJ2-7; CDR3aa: CASSPIGGYEQYF; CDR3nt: TGTGCCAGCAGTCCAATAGGGGGGTACGAGCAGTACTTC
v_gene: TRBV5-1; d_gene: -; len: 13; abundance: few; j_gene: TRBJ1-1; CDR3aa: CASSFAAEVEAFF; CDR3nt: TGCGCCAGCAGCTTCGCGGCCGAGGTGGAAGCTTTCTTT
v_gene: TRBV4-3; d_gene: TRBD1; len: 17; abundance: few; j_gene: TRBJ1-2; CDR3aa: CASSPRRFRGPNYGYTF; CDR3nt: TGCGCCAGCAGCCCCCGACGGTTCAGGGGGCCGAACTATGGCTACACCTTC
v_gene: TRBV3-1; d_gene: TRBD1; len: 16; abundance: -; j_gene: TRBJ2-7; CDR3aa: CASSHRTGEPFGEQYF; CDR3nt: TGTGCCAGCAGCCACAGGACAGGGGAACCCTTTGGGGAGCAGTACTTC
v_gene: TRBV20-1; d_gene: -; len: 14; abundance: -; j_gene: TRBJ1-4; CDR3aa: CSAILPGVYEKLFF; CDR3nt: TGCAGTGCTATCCTCCCAGGGGTTTACGAAAAACTGTTTTTT
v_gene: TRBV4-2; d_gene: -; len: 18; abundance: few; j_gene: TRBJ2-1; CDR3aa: CASSPSLPPVGGYNEQFF; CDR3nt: TGTGCCAGCAGCCCCTCCTTGCCCCCAGTTGGCGGCTACAATGAGCAGTTCTTC
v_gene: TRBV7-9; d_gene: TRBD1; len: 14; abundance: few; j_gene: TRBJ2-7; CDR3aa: CASRRTDRAYEQYF; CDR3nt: TGTGCCAGCAGGCGAACTGACAGGGCTTACGAGCAGTACTTC
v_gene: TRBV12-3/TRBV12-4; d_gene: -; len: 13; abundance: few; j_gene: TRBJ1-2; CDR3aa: CASTTMTVHGYTF; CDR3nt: TGTGCCAGCACCACGATGACAGTCCATGGCTACACCTTC
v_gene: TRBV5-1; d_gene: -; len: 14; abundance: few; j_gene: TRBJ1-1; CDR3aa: CASSLVAGSTEAFF; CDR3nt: TGCGCCAGCAGCTTGGTGGCTGGGAGCACTGAAGCTTTCTTT
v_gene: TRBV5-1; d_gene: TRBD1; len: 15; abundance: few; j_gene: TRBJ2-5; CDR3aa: CASSLLQGDQETQYF; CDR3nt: TGCGCCAGCAGCTTGTTACAGGGGGACCAAGAGACCCAGTACTTC
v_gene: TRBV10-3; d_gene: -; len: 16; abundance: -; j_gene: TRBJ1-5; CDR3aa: CAISERPPAGNQPQHF; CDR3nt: TGTGCCATCAGTGAAAGGCCCCCAGCGGGCAATCAGCCCCAGCATTTT
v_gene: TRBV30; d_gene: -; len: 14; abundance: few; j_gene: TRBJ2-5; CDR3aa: CAWSSDSVQETQYF; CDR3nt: TGTGCCTGGAGCTCCGACAGTGTTCAAGAGACCCAGTACTTC
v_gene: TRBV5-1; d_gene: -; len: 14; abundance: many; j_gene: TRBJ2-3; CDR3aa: CASSPLQGEDTQYF; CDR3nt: TGCGCCAGCAGCCCCTTACAGGGAGAAGATACGCAGTATTTT
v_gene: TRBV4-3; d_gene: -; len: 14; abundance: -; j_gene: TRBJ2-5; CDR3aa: CASSQQYIQETQYF; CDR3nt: TGCGCCAGCAGCCAACAATACATCCAAGAGACCCAGTACTTC
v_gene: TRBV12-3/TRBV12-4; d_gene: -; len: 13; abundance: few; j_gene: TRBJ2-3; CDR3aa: CASSLSGPDTQYF; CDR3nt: TGTGCCAGCAGTTTAAGTGGCCCAGATACGCAGTATTTT
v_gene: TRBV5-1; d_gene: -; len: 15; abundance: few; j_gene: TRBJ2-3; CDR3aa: CASSSDPSSTDTQYF; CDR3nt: TGCGCCAGCAGCTCGGATCCCTCTAGCACAGATACGCAGTATTTT
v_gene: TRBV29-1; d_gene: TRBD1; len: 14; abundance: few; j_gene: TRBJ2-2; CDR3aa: CSADGQGSTGELFF; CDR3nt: TGCAGCGCTGACGGACAGGGGTCCACCGGGGAGCTGTTTTTT
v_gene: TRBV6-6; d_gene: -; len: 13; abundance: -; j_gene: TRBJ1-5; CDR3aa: CASSYWEGQPQHF; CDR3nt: TGTGCCAGCAGTTACTGGGAAGGTCAGCCCCAGCATTTT
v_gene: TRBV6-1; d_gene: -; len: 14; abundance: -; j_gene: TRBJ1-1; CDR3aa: CASSLEPEDTEAFF; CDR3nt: TGTGCCAGCAGCTTGGAGCCGGAGGACACTGAAGCTTTCTTT
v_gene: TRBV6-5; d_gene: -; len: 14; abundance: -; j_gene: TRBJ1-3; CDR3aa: CATLASLRGNTIYF; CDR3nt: TGTGCCACCCTAGCGTCGTTGCGGGGAAACACCATATATTTT
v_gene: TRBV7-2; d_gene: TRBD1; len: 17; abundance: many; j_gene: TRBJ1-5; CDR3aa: CASSLVPGTGSGQPQHF; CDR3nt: TGTGCCAGCAGCTTAGTTCCAGGGACAGGTAGCGGTCAGCCCCAGCATTTT
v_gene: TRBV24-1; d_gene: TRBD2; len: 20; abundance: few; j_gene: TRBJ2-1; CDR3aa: CATSDRPGLAGASSYNEQFF; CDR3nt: TGTGCCACCAGTGATCGGCCGGGACTAGCGGGGGCCTCCTCCTACAATGAGCAGTTCTTC
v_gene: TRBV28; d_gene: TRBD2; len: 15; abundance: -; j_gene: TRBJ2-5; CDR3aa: CASIKLAGKQETQYF; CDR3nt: TGTGCCAGCATTAAACTAGCGGGGAAGCAAGAGACCCAGTACTTC
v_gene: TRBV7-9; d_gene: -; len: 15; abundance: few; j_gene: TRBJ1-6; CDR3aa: CASSPLGLINSPLHF; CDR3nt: TGTGCCAGCAGCCCCCTTGGACTCATTAATTCACCCCTCCACTTT
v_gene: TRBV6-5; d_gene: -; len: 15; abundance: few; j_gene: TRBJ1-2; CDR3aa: CASSSWGGPDYGYTF; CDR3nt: TGTGCCAGCAGTTCCTGGGGGGGGCCAGACTATGGCTACACCTTC
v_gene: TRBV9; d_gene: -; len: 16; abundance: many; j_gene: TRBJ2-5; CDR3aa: CASSPHLSGFKETQYF; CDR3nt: TGTGCCAGCAGCCCCCACCTCAGCGGGTTTAAGGAGACCCAGTACTTC